The 21 T cell receptor beta chains given below trace back to one sample, sequenced in a study of cytomegalovirus exposure and HLA in healthy donors. Use of 60 Vbeta and 13 Jbeta primers characterized the PCR. Repertoires were generated with immunoSEQ multiplex PCR, while TCRdb's copy carries only in-frame clones and drops some. The sample yields about 160,000 clones, 85% seen once. What was sequenced was PBMCs. These receptors all stem from a boy aged 2 to 10 in good health and CMV-seronegative.

V gene TRBV11-2 combines with J gene TRBJ2-3; 7 bases fit TRBD2. The germline CDR1 and CDR2 sequences are SGHAT and FQNNGV. The trim removed 2 bases at V and 1 base at J, leaving 0 bases unmatched. The CDR3 consists of 14 residues. DNA of the CDR3: TGTGCCAGCAGCTTAACTAGCGGCACAGATACGCAGTATTTT. Protein sequence: CASSLTSGTDTQYF.

The gene calls are TRBV12-2 and TRBJ1-5; TRBD1 is the table's D call and was not checked against the DNA. TRBV12-2 is a pseudogene. CDR3 length: 17 residues. CDR3: CASRPSPPGGIPQPQHF. CDR3 coding DNA: TGTGCAAGTCGCCCTAGCCCCCCAGGGGGGATACCCCAGCCCCAGCATTTT.

This clone has only a few counts. CDR3 in amino acids: CASSFGQGRLNEQFF. CDR3 bases: TGTGCCAGCAGCTTTGGACAGGGGAGGTTAAATGAGCAGTTCTTC. This chain links TRBV7-9 with TRBJ2-1, with 9 bases that match TRBD1. Germline-derived CDR1 and CDR2 are SEHNR and FQNEAQ (reference sequence). The CDR3 length is 15 residues. V shed 3 bases, J shed 7 bases, and the junction held 7 bases outside the gene matches. Combining the CDR3 with reference TRBV7-9 and TRBJ2-1 gives the whole variable domain DTGVSQNPRHKITKRGQNVTFRCDPISEHNRLYWYRQTLGQGPEFLTYFQNEAQLEKSRLLSDRFSAERPKGSFSTLEIQRTEQGDSAMYLCASSFGQGRLNEQFFGPGTRLTVL.

CDR3 coding DNA: TGCGCCAGCAGCTTCGATGACGGGAGGTTGAGCTCCTACAATGAGCAGTTCTTC. Amino acids: CASSFDDGRLSSYNEQFF. This rearrangement joins TRBV5-1 to TRBJ2-1, with 7 bases aligning to TRBD2. V lost 2 bases, J lost 0 bases, and 11 bases stayed unmatched. Germline V gene sequence: CDR1 SGHRS, CDR2 YFSETQ. The CDR3 covers 18 residues.

This chain uses TRBV5-8 with TRBJ2-1; TRBD2 matches 11 bases. The V gene end was trimmed by 2 bases and the J gene end by 15 bases; junction bases not matched to a gene: 16. Germline V gene data show CDR1 as SGHTS and CDR2 as YDEGEE. The CDR3 runs 16 residues. In DNA form, the CDR3 reads TGTGCCAGCAGCTTCGTATCGACTAGCGGGGTTACGGGTTGGTTCTTC. Translation gives CASSFVSTSGVTGWFF.

The chain carries TRBV2 and TRBJ1-2; the match to TRBD1 covers 7 bases. The CDR3 spans 15 residues. Per the germline V gene, CDR1 is SNHLY and CDR2 is FYNNEI. Trimming took 6 bases from V and 8 from J; bases not matched to a gene: 15. The chain's CDR3 is CASSTLGGGADGYTF. CDR3 coding DNA: TGTGCCAGCAGCACGCTAGGAGGGGGCGCGGACGGCTACACCTTC.

The chain is built from TRBV7-9 and TRBJ2-3; D might be TRBD1 (6 bases). The germline CDR1 and CDR2 sequences are SEHNR and FQNEAQ (reference sequence). The ends were cut back, 1 base at V and 4 bases at J, with 18 bases in the middle. CDR3 length: 17 amino acids. CDR3 region: CASSLDRGGNAADTQYF. The DNA of the CDR3 is TGTGCCAGCAGCTTAGATCGAGGGGGTAATGCGGCAGATACGCAGTATTTT.

The gene calls are TRBV5-5 and TRBJ2-6; 7 positions agree with TRBD1. The V segment lost 4 bases and the J segment 0 bases; nucleotides outside the gene matches: 4. The CDR3 totals 16 residues. Germline assignment: CDR1 SGHKS and CDR2 YYEKEE (reference sequence). CDR3 DNA sequence: TGTGCCAGCAGCCCGGACAGGATCTCTGGGGCCAACGTCCTGACTTTC. Its translation is CASSPDRISGANVLTF.

This sequence joins TRBV5-1 and TRBJ1-1, with D perhaps TRBD1 (5 bases). Germline assignment: CDR1 SGHRS and CDR2 YFSETQ. The CDR3 is made up of 13 amino acids. V was pared by 4 bases and J by 4 bases, with 11 bases between. CDR3 sequence reads: CASSQGEGTEAFF. The DNA for the CDR3 is TGCGCCAGCAGCCAAGGGGAGGGCACTGAAGCTTTCTTT. Drawing the rest from reference TRBV5-1 and TRBJ1-1, the complete variable domain is KAGVTQTPRYLIKTRGQQVTLSCSPISGHRSVSWYQQTPGQGLQFLFEYFSETQRNKGNFPGRFSGRQFSNSRSEMNVSTLELGDSALYLCASSQGEGTEAFFGQGTRLTVV.

The chain uses TRBV7-8 and TRBJ2-7; the match to TRBD1 covers 7 bases. Per the germline V gene, CDR1 is SGHVS and CDR2 is FQNEAQ. V lost 0 bases, J lost 2 bases, and 4 bases stayed unmatched. The length of the CDR3 is 15 residues. The CDR3 sequence: CASSLAGQGAYEQYF. The CDR3 DNA follows: TGTGCCAGCAGCTTAGCCGGGCAGGGGGCCTACGAGCAGTACTTC.

The chain's CDR3 is CASSLALAGGITGDNEQFF. The CDR3 nucleotides are TGTGCCAGCAGCTTAGCTTTAGCGGGGGGAATTACCGGGGACAATGAGCAGTTCTTC. The chain has TRBV7-9 and TRBJ2-1; 10 bases map to TRBD2. Germline CDR1 SEHNR, CDR2 FQNEAQ (reference sequence). This CDR3 spans 19 amino acids. With V trimmed by 0 bases and J by 5 bases, 13 bases remained unmatched.

The V gene is TRBV6-5, the J gene TRBJ1-2; 7 bases match TRBD1. V lost 6 bases and J lost 8; bases outside the gene matches: 9. CDR1 MNHEY and CDR2 SVGAGI come from the germline V gene. CDR3 length equals 13 residues. The CDR3 region is CASRSTGFRGYTF. CDR3 coding DNA: TGTGCCAGCAGATCGACAGGGTTTCGGGGCTACACCTTC.

In DNA, the CDR3 is TGCGCCAGCAGCTTGGCCTTGGGACTACTCACCGGGGAGCTGTTTTTT. This translates into CASSLALGLLTGELFF. This chain links TRBV5-1 with TRBJ2-2, with 7 bases fitting TRBD2. V trimming: 0 bases; J trimming: 4 bases; junction bases outside the gene matches: 6. Germline values: CDR1 SGHRS, CDR2 YFSETQ. The length of the CDR3 is 16 residues.

The chain links TRBV5-6 to TRBJ2-7, with 8 bases aligning to TRBD1. This CDR3 comprises 15 residues. Germline V lookup: CDR1 SGHDT, CDR2 YYEEEE. The trim removed 4 bases at V and 0 bases at J, leaving 6 bases unmatched. The CDR3, as DNA: TGTGCCAGCAGCCCCCAGGGGGCCCTCTCCTACGAGCAGTACTTC. It encodes CASSPQGALSYEQYF.

The V and J genes are TRBV6-4 and TRBJ2-2; D perhaps matches TRBD1 (6 bases). Germline CDR1 reads MRHNA; CDR2 reads SNTAGT. The CDR3 totals 15 residues. The V end was cut by 6 bases, the J end by 3 bases, with 14 bases between. DNA for the CDR3: TGTGCCAGCAGCCCAACAGGGAAGGACACCGGGGAGCTGTTTTTT. Translated, it gives CASSPTGKDTGELFF.

The genes are TRBV7-9 and TRBJ1-1; 12 bases fit TRBD1. Losses at the gene ends were 4 bases for V and 5 bases for J; bases not matched to a gene: 11. CDR3 length equals 17 residues. CDR1 SEHNR and CDR2 FQNEAQ come from the germline V gene (reference sequence). The CDR3 loop reads CASSSRPGTGGETEAFF. CDR3 DNA: TGTGCCAGCAGCTCCAGACCCGGGACAGGGGGCGAAACTGAAGCTTTCTTT.

V usage is TRBV11-1 and J usage is TRBJ1-1, with 8 positions matching TRBD1. V trimming: 7 bases; J trimming: 11 bases; junction bases outside the gene matches: 6. The CDR3 sequence is 11 residues long. Germline CDR1 SGHAT, CDR2 FQDESV (reference sequence). In DNA form, the CDR3 reads TGTGCCAGCACAGCGGGGACAGGCGCTTTCTTT. Translating it yields CASTAGTGAFF.

The V and J genes are TRBV10-3 and TRBJ1-2, with D possibly TRBD1 on 5 matching bases. Germline loops: CDR1 ENHRY, CDR2 SYGVKD. This CDR3 region has 12 residues. V lost 3 bases to trimming and J lost 8 bases, with 10 bases between them. CDR3 loop: CAISDRDGGYTF. Here the CDR3 DNA reads TGTGCCATCAGTGACAGGGATGGCGGCTACACCTTC.

The gene calls are TRBV2 and TRBJ2-7; D may be TRBD1 (6 bases). The germline V gene has CDR1 SNHLY and CDR2 FYNNEI. V shed 7 bases and J shed 4 bases, with 20 bases lying between them. The CDR3 is 15 amino acids. The CDR3 is CASMDRGWSGYEQYF. Here the CDR3 DNA reads TGTGCCAGCATGGACAGAGGATGGTCCGGGTACGAGCAGTACTTC. The full variable domain, rest sourced from reference TRBV2 and TRBJ2-7, is EPEVTQTPSHQVTQMGQEVILRCVPISNHLYFYWYRQILGQKVEFLVSFYNNEISEKSEIFDDQFSVERPDGSNFTLKIRSTKLEDSAMYFCASMDRGWSGYEQYFGPGTRLTVT.

The rearrangement uses TRBV7-9 and TRBJ1-1; no clear D. Germline CDR1 SEHNR, CDR2 FQNEAQ (reference sequence). The V end was cut by 1 base, the J end by 8 bases, with 11 bases between. The CDR3 has 13 residues. In nucleotides, the CDR3 is TGTGCCAGCAGCTTAGGAGGGTCGTCCGAAGCTTTCTTT. Translating it yields CASSLGGSSEAFF.

CDR3 in DNA: TGTGCCAGTAGTATCCGGGGGGTGGTTCAGCCCCAGCATTTT. Its translation: CASSIRGVVQPQHF. The genes are TRBV19 and TRBJ1-5; TRBD1 is a possible D gene (5 bases). The CDR3 extends over 14 amino acids. CDR1 is LNHDA and CDR2 is SQIVND in the germline V gene (reference sequence). The germline V and J ends were trimmed by 3 bases and 6 bases, with 12 bases remaining between them.